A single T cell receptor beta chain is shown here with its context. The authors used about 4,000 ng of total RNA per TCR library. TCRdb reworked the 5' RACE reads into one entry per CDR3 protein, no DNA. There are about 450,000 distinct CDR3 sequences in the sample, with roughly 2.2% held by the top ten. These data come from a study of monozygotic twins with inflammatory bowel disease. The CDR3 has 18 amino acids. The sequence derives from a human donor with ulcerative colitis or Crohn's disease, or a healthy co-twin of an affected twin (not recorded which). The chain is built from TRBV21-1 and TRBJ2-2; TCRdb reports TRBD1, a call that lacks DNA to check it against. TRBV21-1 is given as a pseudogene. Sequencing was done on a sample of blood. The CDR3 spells CASSLPGGGELNTGELFF.